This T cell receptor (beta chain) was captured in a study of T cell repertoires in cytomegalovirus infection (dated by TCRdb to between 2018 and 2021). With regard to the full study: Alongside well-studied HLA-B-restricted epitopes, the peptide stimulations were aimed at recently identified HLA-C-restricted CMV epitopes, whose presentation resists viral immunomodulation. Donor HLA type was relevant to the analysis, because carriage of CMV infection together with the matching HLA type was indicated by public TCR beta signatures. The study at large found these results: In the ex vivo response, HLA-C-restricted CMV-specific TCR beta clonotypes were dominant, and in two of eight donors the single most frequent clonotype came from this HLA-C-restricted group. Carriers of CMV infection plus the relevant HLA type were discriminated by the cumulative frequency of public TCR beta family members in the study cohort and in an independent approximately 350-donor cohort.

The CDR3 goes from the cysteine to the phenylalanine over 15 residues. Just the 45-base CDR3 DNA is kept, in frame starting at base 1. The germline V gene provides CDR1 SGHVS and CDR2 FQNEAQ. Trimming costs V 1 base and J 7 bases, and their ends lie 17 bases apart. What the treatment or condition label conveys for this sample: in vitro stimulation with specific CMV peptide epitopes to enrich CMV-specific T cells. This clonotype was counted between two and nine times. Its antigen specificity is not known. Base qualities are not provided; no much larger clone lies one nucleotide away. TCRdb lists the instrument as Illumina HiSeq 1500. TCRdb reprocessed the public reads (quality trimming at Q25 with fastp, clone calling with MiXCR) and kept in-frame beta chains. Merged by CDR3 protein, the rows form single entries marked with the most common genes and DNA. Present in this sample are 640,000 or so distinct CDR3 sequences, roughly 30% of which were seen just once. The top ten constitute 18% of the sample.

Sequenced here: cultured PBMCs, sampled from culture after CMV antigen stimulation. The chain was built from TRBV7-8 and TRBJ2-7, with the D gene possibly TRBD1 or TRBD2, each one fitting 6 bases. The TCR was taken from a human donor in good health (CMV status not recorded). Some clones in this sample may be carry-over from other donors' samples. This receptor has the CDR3 CASSLGGTGAGEQYF. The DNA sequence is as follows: TGTGCCAGCAGCTTAGGGGGCACGGGGGCAGGGGAGCAGTACTTC.